This entry lists 3 T cell receptor beta chains sequenced from one sample in a study of blood T cells in healthy people across ages. PCR was performed a second time for 7 to 11 cycles using a sample-barcoded 5' primer and a J-beta primer mix. TCRdb itself ran the 5' RACE reads through MiXCR, one entry per CDR3 protein. The sample shows around 1,900,000 distinct CDR3 sequences, about 39% of them seen only once. The specimen sequenced was blood. The origin of the receptors is a human donor in good health.

V usage is TRBV7-9 and J usage is TRBJ2-2; D is possibly TRBD1 (7 bases). CDR1 and CDR2 (germline): SEHNR, FQNEAQ (reference sequence). The CDR3 is made up of 19 amino acids. Trimming took off 5 bases at V and 1 base at J, with 23 bases between the two ends. The CDR3 DNA sequence: TGTGCCAGCAGCCCCCCCGCGGGACAGATCTCCCGGAACACCGGGGAGCTGTTTTTT. Translation gives CASSPPAGQISRNTGELFF.

V and J are TRBV7-9 and TRBJ2-4; TRBD1 agrees at 7 bases. Germline CDR1 is SEHNR and CDR2 is FQNEAQ (reference sequence). V shed 1 base and J 4 bases; nucleotides not matched to a gene: 7. The CDR3 sequence is 16 residues long. The DNA of the CDR3 is TGTGCCAGCAGCTTAGAGCCCAGGGGGATTAAAAACATTCAGTACTTC. Translating gives CASSLEPRGIKNIQYF.

This clonotype was seen a single time. The gene calls are TRBV29-1 and TRBJ2-5; possibly TRBD1 for D (5 bases). The assigned J gene may be wrong: the sequence end matches TRBJ2-7 better. CDR1 is SQVTM and CDR2 is ANQGSEA in the germline V gene. The CDR3 is made up of 14 amino acids. The CDR3 sequence: CSVENWAGQDEQYF. DNA for the CDR3: TGCAGCGTTGAGAACTGGGCAGGGCAGGACGAGCAGTACTTC.